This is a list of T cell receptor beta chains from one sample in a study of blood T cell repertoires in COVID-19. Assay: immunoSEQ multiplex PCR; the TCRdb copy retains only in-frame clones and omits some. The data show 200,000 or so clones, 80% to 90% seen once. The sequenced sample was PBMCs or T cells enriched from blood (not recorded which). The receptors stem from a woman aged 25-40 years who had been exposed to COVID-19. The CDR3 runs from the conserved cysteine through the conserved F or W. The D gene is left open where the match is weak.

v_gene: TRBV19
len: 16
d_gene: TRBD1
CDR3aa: CASSIVGTGRLAEQFF

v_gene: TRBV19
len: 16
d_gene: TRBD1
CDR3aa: CASSTRDRVMNTEAFF

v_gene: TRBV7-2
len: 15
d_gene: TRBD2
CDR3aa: CASSLTSGPSYEQYF

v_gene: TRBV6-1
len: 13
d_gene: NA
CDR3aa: CASRSEGASEQYF

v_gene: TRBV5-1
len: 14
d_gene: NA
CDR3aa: CASSQGGDNSPLHF

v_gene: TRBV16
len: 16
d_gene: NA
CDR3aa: CASSPRQGRSGNTIYF

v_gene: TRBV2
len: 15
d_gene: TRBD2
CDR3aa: CASALAGGSYNEQFF

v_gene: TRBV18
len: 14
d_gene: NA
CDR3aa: CASSPPIGGTEAFF

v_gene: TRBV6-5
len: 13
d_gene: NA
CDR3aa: CASSFGGGTEAFF

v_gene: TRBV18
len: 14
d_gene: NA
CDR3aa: CASSPRGESYEQYF

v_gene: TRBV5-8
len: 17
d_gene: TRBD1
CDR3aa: CASSLETGGIMNTEAFF

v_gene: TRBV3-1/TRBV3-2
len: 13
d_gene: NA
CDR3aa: CASSPGRKGEQFF

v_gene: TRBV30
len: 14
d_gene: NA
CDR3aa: CAWNSGIRGNTIYF

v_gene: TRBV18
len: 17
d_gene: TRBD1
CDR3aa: CASSLAPGQGQYSPLHF

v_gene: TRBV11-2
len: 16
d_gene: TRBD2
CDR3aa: CASRPWGLAVYNEQFF

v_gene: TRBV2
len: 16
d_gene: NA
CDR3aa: CASSYHRVDWGEKLFF

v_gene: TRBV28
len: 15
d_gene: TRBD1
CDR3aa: CASSLRTGLNQPQHF

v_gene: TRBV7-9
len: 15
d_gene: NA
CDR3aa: CASSLWRQGYNEQFF

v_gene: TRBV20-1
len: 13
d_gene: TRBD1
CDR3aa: CSASGQGDSPLHF

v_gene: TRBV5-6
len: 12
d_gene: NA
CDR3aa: CASRIGVSDYTF

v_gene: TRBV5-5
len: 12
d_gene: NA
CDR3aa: CASSSGVWEQYF

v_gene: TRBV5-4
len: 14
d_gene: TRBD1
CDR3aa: CASSSGQNNSPLHF

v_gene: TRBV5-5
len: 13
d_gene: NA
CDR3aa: CASSLSVNYGYTF

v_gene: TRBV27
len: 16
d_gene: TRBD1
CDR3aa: CASSPLQGAGNQPQHF

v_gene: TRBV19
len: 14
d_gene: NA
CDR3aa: CASRPGRGGNEQFF

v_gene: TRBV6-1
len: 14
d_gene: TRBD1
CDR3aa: CASSEPDRVTEAFF

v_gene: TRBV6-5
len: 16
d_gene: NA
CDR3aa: CASSYYGGIEGVGYTF

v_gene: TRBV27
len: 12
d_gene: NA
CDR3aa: CASSLSRGTQYF

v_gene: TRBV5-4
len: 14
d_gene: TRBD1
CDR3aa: CASSEPTGIPEAFF

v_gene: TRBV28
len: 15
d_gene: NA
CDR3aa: CASRNRGGSYNEQFF

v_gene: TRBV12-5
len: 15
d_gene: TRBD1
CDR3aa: CASGLGGLGTGKAFF

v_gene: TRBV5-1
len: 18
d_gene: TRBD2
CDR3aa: CASSYGLAGGPMSYEQYF

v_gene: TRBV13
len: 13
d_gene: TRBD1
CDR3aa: CASDRATGNTIYF

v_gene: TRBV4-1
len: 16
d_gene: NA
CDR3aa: CASSHRISGQTYEQYF

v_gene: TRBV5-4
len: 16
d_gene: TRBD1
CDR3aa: CASSLEVGRGPGEQYF

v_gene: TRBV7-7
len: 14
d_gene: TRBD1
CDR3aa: CASSSDRGQETQYF

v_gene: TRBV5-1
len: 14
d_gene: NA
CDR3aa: CASSLVWGAEKLFF

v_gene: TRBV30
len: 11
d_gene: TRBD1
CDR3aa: CSGQAYNEQFF

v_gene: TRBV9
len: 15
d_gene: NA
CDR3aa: CASSDDGATNEKLFF

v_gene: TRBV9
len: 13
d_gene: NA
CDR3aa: CASSIEESDIQYF

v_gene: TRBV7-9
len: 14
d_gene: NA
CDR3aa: CASSLPPSEDTQYF

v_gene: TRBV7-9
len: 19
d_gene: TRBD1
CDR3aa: CASSLDYMPGQGATDTQYF

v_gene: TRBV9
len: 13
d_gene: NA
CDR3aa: CASSARPGDTQYF

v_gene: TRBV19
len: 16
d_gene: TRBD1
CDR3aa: CASRGTGSNPSTEAFF

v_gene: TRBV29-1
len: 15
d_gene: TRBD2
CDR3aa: CSVRGGSAGYNEQFF

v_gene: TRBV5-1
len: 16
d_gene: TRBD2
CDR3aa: CASSLGGTSGRSEQFF

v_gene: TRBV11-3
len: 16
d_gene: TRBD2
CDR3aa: CASSPRLAGNTGELFF

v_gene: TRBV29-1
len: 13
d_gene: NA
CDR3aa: CSVETDLLDGYTF

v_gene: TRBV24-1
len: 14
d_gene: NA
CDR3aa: CATRSGSPYNEQFF

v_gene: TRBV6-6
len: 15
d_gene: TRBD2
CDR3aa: CASSYIRLAGETQYF

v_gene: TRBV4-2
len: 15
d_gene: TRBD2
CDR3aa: CASSQDPGGPSEQYF

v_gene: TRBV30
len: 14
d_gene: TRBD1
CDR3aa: CAWSTGGLVTEAFF

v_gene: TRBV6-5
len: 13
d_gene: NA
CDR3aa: CASSTRGTYGYTF

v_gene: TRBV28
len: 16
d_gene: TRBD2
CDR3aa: CASSRPTGGTFREQYF

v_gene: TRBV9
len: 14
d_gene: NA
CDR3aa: CASSPTPSTDTQYF

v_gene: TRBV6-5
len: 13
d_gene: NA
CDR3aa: CASRQSMNTEAFF

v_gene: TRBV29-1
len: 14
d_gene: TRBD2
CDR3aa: CSVHPLAGQETQYF

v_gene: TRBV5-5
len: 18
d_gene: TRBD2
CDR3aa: CASSLPLAGGTIYNEQFF

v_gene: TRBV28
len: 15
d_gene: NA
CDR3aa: CASSLLDSWTGELFF

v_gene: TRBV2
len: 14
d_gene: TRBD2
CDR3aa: CASSGTSGQETQYF